These 12 T cell receptor beta chains share one sample of origin, sequenced in a study of T cell responses to AZD1222 COVID-19 vaccine. Generated by immunoSEQ multiplex PCR, the TCRdb table keeps only in-frame clones and is missing some. Of roughly 67,000 clones listed, about four fifths are singletons. The specimen comprised peripheral blood, sampled on day 0 of AZD1222 vaccination. The receptors come from an adult in good health.

This rearrangement joins TRBV24-1 to TRBJ2-3; 7 positions match TRBD2. This CDR3 is 16 amino acids long. CDR1 KGHDR and CDR2 SFDVKD come from the germline V gene. Trimming at V came to 1 base and at J to 4 bases, leaving 7 bases not matched to a gene. The CDR3 here is CATSDFWGGGADTQYF. CDR3 DNA sequence: TGTGCCACCAGTGATTTTTGGGGTGGGGGGGCAGATACGCAGTATTTT.

The DNA for the CDR3 is TGTGCCTGGACCGCCGGGACAGACGAGCAGTACTTC. Residues: CAWTAGTDEQYF. The rearrangement joins TRBV30 to TRBJ2-7, with 7 positions matching TRBD1. The CDR3 consists of 12 residues. The V gene's germline CDR1 is GTSNPN and CDR2 SVGIG (reference sequence). J lost 5 bases, V lost 4 bases, and 5 bases had no gene match. Using reference TRBV30 and TRBJ2-7 for the parts outside the CDR3, the full variable domain is SQTIHQWPATLVQPVGSPLSLECTVEGTSNPNLYWYRQAAGRGLQLLFYSVGIGQISSEVPQNLSASRPQDRQFILSSKKLLLSDSGFYLCAWTAGTDEQYFGPGTRLTVT.

This clone occurred once. The V gene is TRBV5-1, the J gene TRBJ1-6, with D maybe TRBD1 (5 bases). Per germline, CDR1 SGHRS and CDR2 YFSETQ. Trimming removed 0 bases at V and 7 bases at J, with 8 bases between. CDR3 size: 14 residues. CDR3 residues: CASSLGGGNSPLHF. CDR3 in DNA: TGCGCCAGCAGCTTGGGTGGGGGAAATTCACCCCTCCACTTT.

The rearrangement joins TRBV6-1 to TRBJ2-3, with D possibly matching TRBD2 (6 bases). The CDR3 has 16 amino acids. Trimming took 1 base from V and 4 from J, leaving 15 bases between them. Germline CDR1 reads MNHNS; CDR2 reads SASEGT. The CDR3, as DNA: TGTGCCAGCAGTGAAGTAGGAGGGGTGCTAGCAGATACGCAGTATTTT. This sequence encodes CASSEVGGVLADTQYF.

The chain joins TRBV7-9 to TRBJ2-1; TRBD2 matches 8 bases. V shed 5 bases and J 7 bases; nucleotides not matched to a gene: 7. The CDR3 loop spans 14 amino acids. Germline loops: CDR1 SEHNR, CDR2 FQNEAQ (reference sequence). This CDR3 is CASSPGTRLNEQFF. The CDR3 DNA reads as TGTGCCAGCAGCCCCGGGACTAGGCTAAATGAGCAGTTCTTC.

The chain recombines TRBV4-3 with TRBJ2-6; D is possibly TRBD1 (6 bases). CDR1 and CDR2 from the germline V gene are LGHNA and YSLEER. V dropped 0 bases and J dropped 2 bases, with 8 bases sitting between them. This CDR3 has 16 residues. The CDR3 nucleotides are TGCGCCAGCAGCCAAGATGAGGGGGCTGGGGCCAACGTCCTGACTTTC. It codes for CASSQDEGAGANVLTF.

V gene TRBV15 combines with J gene TRBJ1-2; D unclear. V lost 4 bases and J 4 bases, leaving 13 bases between the germline ends. Germline assignment: CDR1 LNHNV and CDR2 YYDKDF (reference sequence). The CDR3 totals 14 residues. This CDR3 reads CATSIAVTGYGYTF. CDR3 DNA sequence: TGTGCCACCAGCATAGCAGTTACGGGCTATGGCTACACCTTC.

DNA for the CDR3: TGTGCCAGCAGTTTCTTGAAGGGAGGCTACACCTTC. Amino acid sequence: CASSFLKGGYTF. The chain uses TRBV6-2 or TRBV6-3 and TRBJ1-2; no clear D gene. The CDR3 is made up of 12 amino acids. V was pared by 4 bases and J by 8 bases, with 11 bases between. In germline, CDR1 is MNHEY, CDR2 SVGEGT.

Only one count was recorded for this clone. This sequence joins TRBV4-3 and TRBJ1-4; 7 positions agree with TRBD1. The CDR3 sequence is 16 residues long. V shed 4 bases and J 4 bases; nucleotides not matched to a gene: 9. Per the germline V gene, CDR1 is LGHNA and CDR2 is YSLEER. CDR3 nucleotide sequence: TGCGCCAGCAGCCTCCGACAGGGCACCTTTAATGAAAAACTGTTTTTT. Its translation is CASSLRQGTFNEKLFF.

This rearrangement joins TRBV7-9 to TRBJ2-1; D possibly corresponds to TRBD1 (5 bases). The CDR3 sequence is 16 residues long. Germline lookup yields CDR1 SEHNR and CDR2 FQNEAQ (reference sequence). V dropped 6 bases and J dropped 0 bases, with 15 bases sitting between them. CDR3: CASRPSGASSYNEQFF. DNA of the CDR3: TGTGCCAGCAGACCGAGTGGGGCTAGCTCCTACAATGAGCAGTTCTTC. Based on the CDR3 plus reference TRBV7-9 and TRBJ2-1, the full variable domain is DTGVSQNPRHKITKRGQNVTFRCDPISEHNRLYWYRQTLGQGPEFLTYFQNEAQLEKSRLLSDRFSAERPKGSFSTLEIQRTEQGDSAMYLCASRPSGASSYNEQFFGPGTRLTVL.

This clone was observed a single time. The chain links TRBV11-2 to TRBJ2-7; 16 positions match TRBD2. V dropped 5 bases and J dropped 5; count of bases not matched to a gene: 6. The germline gives CDR1 SGHAT, CDR2 FQNNGV. This CDR3 has 16 amino acids. The CDR3 sequence is CASSPGLAGGLDEQYF. CDR3 coding DNA: TGTGCCAGCAGCCCGGGACTAGCGGGGGGGCTAGACGAGCAGTACTTC.

V is TRBV6-5 and J is TRBJ1-1, with 7 nucleotides matching TRBD1. The CDR3 has 14 amino acids. Germline CDR1 and CDR2: MNHEY and SVGAGI. V was pared by 6 bases and J by 0 bases, with 4 bases of the junction left unmatched. The CDR3 DNA sequence: TGTGCCAGCAGCCTACAGGGGCTGAACACTGAAGCTTTCTTT. It specifies CASSLQGLNTEAFF.